The 5 T cell receptor beta chains reported below all come from one sample, sequenced in a study of blood T cell repertoires in COVID-19. Using immunoSEQ multiplex PCR, the repertoire was profiled, and TCRdb retains in-frame clones only, with some absent. This table holds almost 400,000 clones, around 87% found once. Material for sequencing was peripheral blood. The source is an older woman with COVID-19, enrolled during active disease.

The chain recombines TRBV11-2 with TRBJ2-3; no reliable D call. The germline CDR1 and CDR2 sequences are SGHAT and FQNNGV. This CDR3 region has 12 residues. Trimming took 5 bases from V and 2 from J, leaving 5 bases between them. CDR3 bases: TGTGCCAGCAGCCCTTTCACAGATACGCAGTATTTT. This translates into CASSPFTDTQYF. Variable domain in full (rest from reference TRBV11-2 and TRBJ2-3): EAGVAQSPRYKIIEKRQSVAFWCNPISGHATLYWYQQILGQGPKLLIQFQNNGVVDDSQLPKDRFSAERLKGVDSTLKIQPAKLEDSAVYLCASSPFTDTQYFGPGTRLTVL.

This sequence joins TRBV12-2 and TRBJ1-5. TRBV12-2 is deemed a pseudogene. This CDR3 contains 16 residues. The CDR3 nucleotides read TGTGCAAGTCGCTTAGGTCTGAGTGTAGACAATCAGCCCCAGCATTTT. It encodes CASRLGLSVDNQPQHF.

The CDR3 DNA sequence: TGTGCCAGCTCCCCTCGGAGGGATACGCAGTATTTT. It yields the protein CASSPRRDTQYF. The chain has TRBV12-3 or TRBV12-4 and TRBJ2-3; D may be TRBD2 (5 bases). Trimming shortened V by 8 bases and J by 6 bases, and 12 bases separated the two germline ends. This CDR3 has 12 amino acids.

The V and J genes are TRBV5-5 and TRBJ1-4; tentatively, D is TRBD1 (6 bases). V lost 3 bases and J lost 0, with 9 bases in between. Looked up from germline, CDR1 is SGHKS and CDR2 is YYEKEE (reference sequence). The CDR3 loop spans 15 amino acids. The CDR3 sequence: CASSWDIATNEKLFF. The CDR3 nucleotides are TGTGCCAGCAGCTGGGACATTGCAACTAATGAAAAACTGTTTTTT.

This chain joins TRBV5-6 and TRBJ1-2, with D possibly being TRBD1 (6 bases). Trimming removed 4 bases at V and 8 bases at J, with 21 bases between. The CDR3 extends over 15 amino acids. Germline V gene lookup returns CDR1 SGHDT and CDR2 YYEEEE. CDR3 loop: CASSAAGPGTLGYTF. CDR3 DNA sequence: TGTGCCAGCAGCGCAGCCGGGCCCGGGACACTCGGCTACACCTTC.